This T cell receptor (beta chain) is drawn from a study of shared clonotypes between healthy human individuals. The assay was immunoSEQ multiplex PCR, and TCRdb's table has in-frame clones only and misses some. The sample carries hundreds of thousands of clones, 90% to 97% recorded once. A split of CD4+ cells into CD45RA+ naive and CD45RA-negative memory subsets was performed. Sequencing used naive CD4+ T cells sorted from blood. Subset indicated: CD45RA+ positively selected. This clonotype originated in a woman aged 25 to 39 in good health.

The CDR3, as DNA: TGTGCCAGCAGCGAAACAGGGGGCGGAGGCTACACCTTC. Protein sequence: CASSETGGGGYTF. The chain combines TRBV11-2 with TRBJ1-2, with 9 nucleotides matching TRBD1. The CDR3 spans 13 residues. J lost 8 bases, V lost 5 bases, and 6 bases had no gene match. In germline, CDR1 is SGHAT, CDR2 FQNNGV.